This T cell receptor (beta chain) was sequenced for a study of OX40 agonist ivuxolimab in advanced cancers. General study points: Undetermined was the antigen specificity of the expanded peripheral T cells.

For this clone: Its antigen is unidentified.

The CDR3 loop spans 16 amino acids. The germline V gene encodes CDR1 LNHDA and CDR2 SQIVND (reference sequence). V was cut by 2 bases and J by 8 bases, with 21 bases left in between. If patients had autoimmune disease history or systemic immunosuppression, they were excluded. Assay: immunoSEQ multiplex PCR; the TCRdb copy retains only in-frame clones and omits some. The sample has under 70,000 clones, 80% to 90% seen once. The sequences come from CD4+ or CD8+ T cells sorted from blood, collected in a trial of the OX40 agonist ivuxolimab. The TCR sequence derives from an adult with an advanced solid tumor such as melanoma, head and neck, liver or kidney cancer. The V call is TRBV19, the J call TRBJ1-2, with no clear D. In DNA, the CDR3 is TGTGCCAGTAGTATATTAGGCACTTTCTTAAGGAAGGGCTACACCTTC. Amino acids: CASSILGTFLRKGYTF. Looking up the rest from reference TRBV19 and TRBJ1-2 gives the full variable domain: DGGITQSPKYLFRKEGQNVTLSCEQNLNHDAMYWYRQDPGQGLRLIYYSQIVNDFQKGDIAEGYSVSREKKESFPLTVTSAQKNPTAFYLCASSILGTFLRKGYTFGSGTRLTVV.